This paragraph covers one T cell receptor beta chain sequence. Some clones are missing from TCRdb's copy, which holds only in-frame ones; the method was immunoSEQ multiplex PCR. The table has a few hundred thousand clones, about 87% seen once. The data were obtained in a study of blood T cell repertoires in COVID-19. Across the study: The United States, Italy and Spain supplied acute and convalescent COVID-19 samples.

Clinical histories supplied by participants themselves formed the basis of cohort assignment. In germline, CDR1 is LGHNA, CDR2 YNFKEQ. V was pared by 4 bases and J by 3 bases, with 3 bases of the junction left unmatched. The CDR3 spans 13 residues. The sequencing sample was made of PBMCs or T cells enriched from blood (not recorded which). The chain uses TRBV4-2 and TRBJ2-7, with 7 bases that match TRBD1. The TCR comes from a woman in her forties with acute COVID-19. The CDR3 DNA follows: TGTGCCAGCAGCCTAGGGGGCAGCTACGAGCAGTACTTC. Encoded protein: CASSLGGSYEQYF.